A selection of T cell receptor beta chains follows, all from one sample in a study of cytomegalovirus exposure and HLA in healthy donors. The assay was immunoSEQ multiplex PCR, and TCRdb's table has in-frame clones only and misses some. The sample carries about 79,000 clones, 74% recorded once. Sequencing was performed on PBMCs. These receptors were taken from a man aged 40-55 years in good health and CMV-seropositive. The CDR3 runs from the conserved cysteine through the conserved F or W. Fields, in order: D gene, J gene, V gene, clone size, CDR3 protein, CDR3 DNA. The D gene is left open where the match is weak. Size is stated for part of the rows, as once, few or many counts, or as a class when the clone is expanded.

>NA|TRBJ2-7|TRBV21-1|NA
CASSRDQGPNYEQYF
TGTGCCAGCAGCAGAGATCAGGGGCCTAACTACGAGCAGTACTTC
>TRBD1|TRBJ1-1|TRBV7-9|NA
CASISDRDTEAFF
TGTGCCAGCATCTCGGACAGGGACACTGAAGCTTTCTTT
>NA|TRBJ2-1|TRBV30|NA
CAWGVGGLRREQFF
TGTGCCTGGGGTGTTGGGGGGTTAAGGCGTGAGCAGTTCTTC
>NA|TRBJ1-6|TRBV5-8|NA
CASSLAGRGSPLHF
TGTGCCAGCAGCTTGGCCGGCAGGGGATCACCCCTCCACTTT
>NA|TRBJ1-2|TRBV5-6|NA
CASSFPAPTVDYGYTF
TGTGCCAGCAGCTTTCCCGCACCAACTGTAGACTATGGCTACACCTTC
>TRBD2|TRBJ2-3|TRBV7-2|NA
CASSLSGRIDTQYF
TGTGCCAGCAGCTTAAGCGGGAGAATAGATACGCAGTATTTT
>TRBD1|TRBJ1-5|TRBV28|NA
CATRQGSNQPQHF
TGTGCCACCAGACAGGGGAGCAATCAGCCCCAGCATTTT
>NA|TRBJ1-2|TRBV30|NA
CACPEENGYTF
TGTGCCTGCCCTGAAGAGAATGGCTACACCTTC
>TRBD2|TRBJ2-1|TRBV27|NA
CASSLSGGTRGEQFF
TGTGCCAGCAGTTTATCAGGGGGGACTAGGGGTGAGCAGTTCTTC
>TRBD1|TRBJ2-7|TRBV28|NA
CASNYRGEGYYEQYF
TGTGCCAGCAATTACAGGGGTGAAGGTTACTACGAGCAGTACTTC
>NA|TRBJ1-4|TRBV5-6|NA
CASSLHGDEKLFF
TGTGCCAGCAGCTTACACGGGGATGAAAAACTGTTTTTT
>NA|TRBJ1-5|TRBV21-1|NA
CASSKAFTSNQPQHF
TGTGCCAGCAGCAAGGCATTTACTAGCAATCAGCCCCAGCATTTT
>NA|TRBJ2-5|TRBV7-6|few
CASSQTVEETQYF
TGTGCCAGCAGCCAGACAGTAGAAGAGACCCAGTACTTC
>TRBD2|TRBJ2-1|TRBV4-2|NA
CASSQENSGGAREQFF
TGTGCCAGCAGCCAAGAGAATAGCGGGGGGGCCCGTGAGCAGTTCTTC
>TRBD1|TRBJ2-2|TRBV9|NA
CASSTRDRAFGPGELFF
TGTGCCAGCAGCACAAGGGACAGGGCCTTTGGACCCGGGGAGCTGTTTTTT
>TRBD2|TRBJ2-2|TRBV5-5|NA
CASTGGGTNTGELFF
TGTGCCAGCACCGGGGGGGGCACAAACACCGGGGAGCTGTTTTTT
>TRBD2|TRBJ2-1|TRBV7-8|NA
CASSLAGTNYNEQFF
TGTGCCAGCAGCTTAGCTGGGACTAACTACAATGAGCAGTTCTTC
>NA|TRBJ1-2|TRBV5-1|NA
CASSLNQGHGYTF
TGCGCCAGCAGCTTGAATCAGGGTCATGGCTACACCTTC
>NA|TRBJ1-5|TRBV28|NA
CASRSSGGLNNQPQHF
TGTGCCAGCAGATCCTCGGGGGGGCTTAACAATCAGCCCCAGCATTTT
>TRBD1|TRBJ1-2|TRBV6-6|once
CASSSQGAQNYGYTF
TGTGCCAGCAGCTCACAGGGGGCGCAAAACTATGGCTACACCTTC
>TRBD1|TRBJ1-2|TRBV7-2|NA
CASSLTGGMAGYTF
TGTGCCAGCAGCCTTACAGGGGGGATGGCTGGCTACACCTTC
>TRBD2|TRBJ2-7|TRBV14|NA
CASSPGRAEQYF
TGTGCCAGCAGCCCGGGGAGGGCCGAGCAGTACTTC
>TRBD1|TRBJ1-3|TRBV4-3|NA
CASSQGTGGFSGNTIYF
TGCGCCAGCAGCCAAGGGACAGGGGGCTTCTCTGGAAACACCATATATTTT
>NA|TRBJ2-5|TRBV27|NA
CASSLSLNGGWLETQYF
TGTGCCAGCAGTTTATCCCTAAACGGAGGTTGGTTGGAGACCCAGTACTTC
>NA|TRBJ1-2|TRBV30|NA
CAWSVTGSVYGYTF
TGTGCCTGGAGTGTTACAGGTTCAGTGTATGGCTACACCTTC
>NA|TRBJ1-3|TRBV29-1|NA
CSVEDQGNTIYF
TGCAGCGTTGAAGACCAAGGAAACACCATATATTTT
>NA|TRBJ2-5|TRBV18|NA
CASSPEVAETQYF
TGTGCCAGCTCACCGGAGGTCGCAGAGACCCAGTACTTC
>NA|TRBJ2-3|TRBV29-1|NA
CSVVRSSPDTQYF
TGCAGCGTTGTGAGGAGTTCCCCAGATACGCAGTATTTT
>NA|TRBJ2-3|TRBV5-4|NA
CASSLSTDTQYF
TGTGCCAGCAGCTTGTCTACAGATACGCAGTATTTT
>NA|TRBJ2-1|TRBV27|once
CATKTARSYNEQFF
TGTGCCACAAAGACAGCCCGCTCCTACAATGAGCAGTTCTTC
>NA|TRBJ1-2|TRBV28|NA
CASSGRDYGYTF
TGTGCCAGCAGTGGCAGGGACTATGGCTACACCTTC
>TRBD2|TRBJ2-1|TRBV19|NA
CASSARLAGGYSGEQFF
TGTGCCAGTAGTGCCAGACTAGCGGGAGGATATTCGGGTGAGCAGTTCTTC